This T cell receptor (beta chain) was sequenced during a study of early T cells in non-severe SARS-CoV-2 infection. The overall study: Bulk RNA from unsorted whole blood was sequenced; chains were unpaired.

The V end was cut by 2 bases, the J end by 5 bases, with 16 bases between. Germline CDR1 is SNHLY and CDR2 is FYNNEI. The CDR3 consists of 15 residues. TCRdb analysed the 5' RACE reads with MiXCR anew, one entry per CDR3 protein. The sample yields 86,000 or so distinct CDR3 sequences, about 6.5% seen once. This clonotype was observed many times. The chain joins TRBV2 to TRBJ2-7; tentative D call: TRBD2 (5 bases). Material for sequencing was whole blood. The TCR comes from an adult who was a healthcare worker with PCR-confirmed SARS-CoV-2 infection or an uninfected control (not recorded which). The CDR3 sequence: CASSEIPAEGHEQYF. CDR3 coding DNA: TGTGCCAGCAGTGAAATTCCAGCCGAGGGCCACGAGCAGTACTTC. The full variable domain, its missing parts supplied by reference TRBV2 and TRBJ2-7, is EPEVTQTPSHQVTQMGQEVILRCVPISNHLYFYWYRQILGQKVEFLVSFYNNEISEKSEIFDDQFSVERPDGSNFTLKIRSTKLEDSAMYFCASSEIPAEGHEQYFGPGTRLTVT.